Here is one TCR beta chain with its context. Its specificity is not known. The Oncomine TCR Beta short-read assay was what sequenced the DNA obtained from cultured CD4+ T cells. Each CDR3 protein is one row after TCRdb ran MiXCR on the PCR reads. The repertoire consists of about 15,000 distinct CDR3 sequences, with roughly 50% occurring once and the leading ten covering about 12%. The data were obtained in a study of vaccination and CD4 T cells after COVID-19. V lost 1 base to trimming and J lost 3 bases; unmatched junction nucleotides: 7. The germline V gene encodes CDR1 SGHRS and CDR2 YFSETQ. This CDR3 region has 16 residues. As to treatment: roughly 11-day PBMC culture with coronavirus spike peptide pools or control peptides (ViraFEST assay).

The receptor comes from a human donor who had recovered from COVID-19. The rearrangement joins TRBV5-1 to TRBJ2-7; 10 bases map to TRBD1. Specimen: CD4+ T cells from blood, cultured in vitro. The CDR3 nucleotides read TGCGCCAGCAGCTTGCTAACCGGGACAGGGGTCTACGAGCAGTACTTC. This encodes CASSLLTGTGVYEQYF.